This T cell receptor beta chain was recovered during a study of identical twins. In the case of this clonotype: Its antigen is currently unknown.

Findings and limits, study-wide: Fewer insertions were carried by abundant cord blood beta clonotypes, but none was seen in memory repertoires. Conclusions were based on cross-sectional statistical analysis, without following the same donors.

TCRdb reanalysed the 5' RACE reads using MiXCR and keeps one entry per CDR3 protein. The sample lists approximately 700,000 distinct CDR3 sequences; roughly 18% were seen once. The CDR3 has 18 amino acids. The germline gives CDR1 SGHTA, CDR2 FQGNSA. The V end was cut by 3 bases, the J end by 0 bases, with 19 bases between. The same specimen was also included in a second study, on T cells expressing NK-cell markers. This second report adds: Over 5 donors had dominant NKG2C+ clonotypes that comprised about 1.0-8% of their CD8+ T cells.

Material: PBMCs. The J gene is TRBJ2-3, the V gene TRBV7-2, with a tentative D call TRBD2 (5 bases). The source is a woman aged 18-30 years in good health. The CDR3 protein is CASSLARVSAFSTDTQYF. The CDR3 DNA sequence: TGTGCCAGCAGCTTGGCGCGGGTTAGCGCATTTAGCACAGATACGCAGTATTTT.